This TCR beta chain was observed in a study of OX40 agonist ivuxolimab in advanced cancers. J was trimmed by 6 bases and V by 0 bases; bases with no gene match: 10. The germline CDR1 and CDR2 sequences are LGHNA and YSLEER. The CDR3 totals 17 residues. Clones were sequenced by immunoSEQ multiplex PCR, and TCRdb holds only the in-frame ones, with some missing. This table holds approximately 61,000 clones, over 75% found once. This clone showed up just a few times. V is TRBV4-3 and J is TRBJ2-2; 7 bases line up with TRBD2. Source: CD4+ or CD8+ T cells sorted from blood, taken in a trial of the OX40 agonist ivuxolimab. This sequence was found in an adult with an advanced solid tumor such as melanoma, head and neck, liver or kidney cancer. Written as DNA, the CDR3 is TGCGCCAGCAGCCAAGATCGTGTTAGCGGGCCCTCCGGGGAGCTGTTTTTT. This sequence encodes CASSQDRVSGPSGELFF.